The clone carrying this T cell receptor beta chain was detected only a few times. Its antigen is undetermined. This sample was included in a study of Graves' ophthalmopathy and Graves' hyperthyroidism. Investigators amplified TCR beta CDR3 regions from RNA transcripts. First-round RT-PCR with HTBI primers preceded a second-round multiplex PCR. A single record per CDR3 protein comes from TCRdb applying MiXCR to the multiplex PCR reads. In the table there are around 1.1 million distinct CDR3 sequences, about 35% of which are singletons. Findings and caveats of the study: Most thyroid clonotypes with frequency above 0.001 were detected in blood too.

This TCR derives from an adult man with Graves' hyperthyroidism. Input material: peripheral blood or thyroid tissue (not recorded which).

The CDR3 is CASSPRMDIAGGGYTF. CDR3 sequence (DNA): TGTGCCAGCAGCCCGAGAATGGACATCGCCGGGGGCGGCTACACCTTC. The rearrangement joins TRBV5-6 to TRBJ1-2; maybe TRBD1 (6 bases). Germline CDR1 SGHDT, CDR2 YYEEEE. The CDR3 is 16 amino acids. The ends were cut back, 4 bases at V and 8 bases at J, with 24 bases in the middle.